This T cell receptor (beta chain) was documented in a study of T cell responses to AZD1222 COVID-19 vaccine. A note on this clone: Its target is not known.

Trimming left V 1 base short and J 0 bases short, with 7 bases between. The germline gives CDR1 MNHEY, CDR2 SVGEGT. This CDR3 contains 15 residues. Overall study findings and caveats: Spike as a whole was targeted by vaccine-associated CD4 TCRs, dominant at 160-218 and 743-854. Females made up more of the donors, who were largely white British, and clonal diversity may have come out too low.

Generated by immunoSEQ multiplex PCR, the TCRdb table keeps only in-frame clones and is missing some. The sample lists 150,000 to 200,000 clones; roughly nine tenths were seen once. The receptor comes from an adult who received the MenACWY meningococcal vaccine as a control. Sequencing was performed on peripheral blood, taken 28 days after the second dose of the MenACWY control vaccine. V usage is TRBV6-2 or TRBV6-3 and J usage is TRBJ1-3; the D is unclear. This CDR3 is CASSYYRSSGNTIYF. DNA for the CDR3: TGTGCCAGCAGTTACTATCGAAGCTCTGGAAACACCATATATTTT.